This T cell receptor (beta chain) was sequenced for a study of early T cells in non-severe SARS-CoV-2 infection. One entry per CDR3 protein, called by TCRdb with MiXCR from the 5' RACE reads. The table has about 60,000 distinct CDR3 sequences, around 6% seen once. This clonotype appeared many times. Germline CDR1 and CDR2: SGHTA and FQGNSA. V lost 6 bases and J lost 7, with 16 bases in between. The CDR3 has 14 amino acids. The V gene is TRBV7-2, the J gene TRBJ2-1; D gene unclear. This sequence was found in an adult who was a healthcare worker with PCR-confirmed SARS-CoV-2 infection or an uninfected control (not recorded which). Material for sequencing was whole blood. In DNA, the CDR3 is TGTGCCAGCAGGTTGCGCCTAGGATGGAATGAGCAGTTCTTC. This codes for CASRLRLGWNEQFF.